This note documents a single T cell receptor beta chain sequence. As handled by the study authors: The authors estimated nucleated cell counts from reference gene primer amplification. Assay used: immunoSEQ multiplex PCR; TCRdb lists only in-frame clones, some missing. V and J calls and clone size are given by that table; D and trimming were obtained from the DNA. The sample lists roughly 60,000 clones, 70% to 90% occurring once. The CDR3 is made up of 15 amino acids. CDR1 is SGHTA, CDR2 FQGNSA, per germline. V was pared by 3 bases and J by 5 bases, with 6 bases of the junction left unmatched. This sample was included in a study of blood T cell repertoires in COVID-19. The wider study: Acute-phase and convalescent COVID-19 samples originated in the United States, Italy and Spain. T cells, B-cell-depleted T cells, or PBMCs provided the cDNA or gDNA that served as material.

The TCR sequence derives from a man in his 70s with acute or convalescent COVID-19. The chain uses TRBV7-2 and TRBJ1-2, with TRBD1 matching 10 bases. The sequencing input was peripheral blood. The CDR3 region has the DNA TGTGCCAGCAGCTTCGAGCCGGGACAGGGGTATGGCTACACCTTC. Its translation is CASSFEPGQGYGYTF.